This T cell receptor (beta chain) was observed in a study of tumor and adjacent non-tumor tissue in lung cancer. Study at large: There were fewer than 15 adenocarcinoma, 2 squamous cell carcinoma and 1 small cell lung cancer cases. Patients were aged roughly 31 to 76, about ten men and about five women, stage I to III. Overall study results and limits: Higher tumor TCR diversity was associated with shorter survival. Tumor tissue had significantly higher TCR diversity than normal lung.

In this sample, this clonotype turned up once. What it binds is unknown. At one end, the junction sequence differs from germline, possibly due to a read error. CDR3 length equals 14 residues. Germline lookup yields CDR1 ENHRY and CDR2 SYGVKD. This sample's RNA came from whole unsorted tissue. This non-tumor lung sample came from over 3 cm beyond the tumor edge. A modified ARM-PCR protocol with three rounds of nested PCR amplified TCRbeta. TCRdb re-analysed the multiplex PCR reads in MiXCR, keeping a single row per CDR3 protein. The repertoire holds some 70,000 distinct CDR3 sequences, around 70% seen once, with 28% in the top ten.

Sample: distant non-tumor lung tissue. This receptor was obtained from a woman aged 50 to 65 with non-small cell lung cancer. The chain has TRBV10-3 and TRBJ2-2; no reliable D call. The CDR3 DNA reads as TGTGTCATCAATGAGTCGATGGTAGACGGGGAGCTGTTTTTT. Encoded protein: CVINESMVDGELFF.